A selection of T cell receptor beta chains follows, all from one sample in a study of blood T cells in healthy people across ages. Using its own MiXCR run on the 5' RACE reads, TCRdb lists one record per CDR3 protein. The repertoire holds 1.4 million to 1.5 million distinct CDR3 sequences, roughly 40% seen once, with 7.9% in the top ten. The sequencing input was blood. Source of these receptors: a woman aged 18 to 35 in good health. Both conserved end residues are part of each CDR3. Each record gives: J gene, V gene, clone size, CDR3 length, D gene, CDR3 DNA, CDR3 protein. D genes are given only for firm matches. Clone size, where shown, is once, few, many, or a class for clones that have expanded.

J gene: TRBJ2-1; V gene: TRBV20-1; clone size: NA; CDR3 length: 15; D gene: NA; CDR3 DNA: TGCAGTGCAACAGGCCCGACCATCGTTTACAAGGAGCGGTTCTTC; CDR3 protein: CSATGPTIVYKERFF
J gene: TRBJ2-3; V gene: TRBV6-1; clone size: NA; CDR3 length: 16; D gene: TRBD2; CDR3 DNA: TGTGCCGGCAGTACGTGGCCTAGCGGGGGGTCAGATACGCAGTATTTT; CDR3 protein: CAGSTWPSGGSDTQYF
J gene: TRBJ1-5; V gene: TRBV6-5; clone size: NA; CDR3 length: 14; D gene: NA; CDR3 DNA: TGTGCCAGCAGTCCTACCGCACTGGGGCAGCCCCAGCATTTT; CDR3 protein: CASSPTALGQPQHF
J gene: TRBJ1-2; V gene: TRBV7-9; clone size: few; CDR3 length: 15; D gene: NA; CDR3 DNA: TGTGCTAGCAGCCCGCTAGGGGTTTATAACTATGGCTACACCTTC; CDR3 protein: CASSPLGVYNYGYTF
J gene: TRBJ2-5; V gene: TRBV5-1; clone size: NA; CDR3 length: 14; D gene: NA; CDR3 DNA: TGCGCCAGCAGCTTGGGGGACTGGAAAGAGACCCAGTACTTC; CDR3 protein: CASSLGDWKETQYF
J gene: TRBJ1-1; V gene: TRBV7-3; clone size: NA; CDR3 length: 13; D gene: NA; CDR3 DNA: TGTGCCAGCAGCTTAGGTCTGGTAGGTGAAGCTTTCTTT; CDR3 protein: CASSLGLVGEAFF
J gene: TRBJ2-7; V gene: TRBV6-5; clone size: NA; CDR3 length: 17; D gene: TRBD2; CDR3 DNA: TGTGCCAGCAGTTACTCGAATTATGGGAGGGGCTACAATGAGCAGTACTTC; CDR3 protein: CASSYSNYGRGYNEQYF
J gene: TRBJ2-7; V gene: TRBV4-1; clone size: NA; CDR3 length: 15; D gene: TRBD1; CDR3 DNA: TGCGCCAGCAGCCGAGCAGGGGGCGCGATCTACGAGCAGTACTTC; CDR3 protein: CASSRAGGAIYEQYF
J gene: TRBJ1-6; V gene: TRBV30; clone size: NA; CDR3 length: 15; D gene: NA; CDR3 DNA: TGTGCCTGGAGTGTAGGGGGCTCCTATAATTCACCCCTCCACTTT; CDR3 protein: CAWSVGGSYNSPLHF
J gene: TRBJ2-4; V gene: TRBV2; clone size: many; CDR3 length: 11; D gene: NA; CDR3 DNA: TGTGCCAGCTTCGCGGGAAACATTCAGTACTTC; CDR3 protein: CASFAGNIQYF
J gene: TRBJ2-1; V gene: TRBV4-1; clone size: NA; CDR3 length: 15; D gene: TRBD2; CDR3 DNA: TGCGCCAGCAGCCGACCCCCTGGGCGGGAGAGTGAGCAGTTCTTC; CDR3 protein: CASSRPPGRESEQFF
J gene: TRBJ2-7; V gene: TRBV20-1; clone size: NA; CDR3 length: 15; D gene: TRBD1; CDR3 DNA: TGCAGTTTTCAAAAGGGACAGGGAGGCTCCTACGAGCAGTACTTC; CDR3 protein: CSFQKGQGGSYEQYF
J gene: TRBJ1-5; V gene: TRBV5-5; clone size: NA; CDR3 length: 15; D gene: NA; CDR3 DNA: TGTGCCAGCAGCTTTAACAGTTATAGCAATCAGCCCCAGCATTTT; CDR3 protein: CASSFNSYSNQPQHF
J gene: TRBJ2-3; V gene: TRBV4-2; clone size: few; CDR3 length: 17; D gene: TRBD2; CDR3 DNA: TGTGCCAGCAGCCAAGATACTAGCGGGAGGAGCACAGATACGCAGTATTTT; CDR3 protein: CASSQDTSGRSTDTQYF
J gene: TRBJ2-7; V gene: TRBV27; clone size: NA; CDR3 length: 16; D gene: TRBD2; CDR3 DNA: TGTGCCGGCAGTCCACCAGGGCTAGCGGGGAGTAGTGAGCAGTACTTC; CDR3 protein: CAGSPPGLAGSSEQYF
J gene: TRBJ1-6; V gene: TRBV10-3; clone size: few; CDR3 length: 13; D gene: TRBD1; CDR3 DNA: TGTGCCACTACGACAGGGAATAATTCACCCCTCCACTTT; CDR3 protein: CATTTGNNSPLHF
J gene: TRBJ2-1; V gene: TRBV3-1; clone size: NA; CDR3 length: 18; D gene: TRBD2; CDR3 DNA: TGTGCCAGCAGCCAACTAACTAGCGGCCGCTTCTCCTACAATGAGCAGTTCTTC; CDR3 protein: CASSQLTSGRFSYNEQFF
J gene: TRBJ2-1; V gene: TRBV5-1; clone size: NA; CDR3 length: 15; D gene: NA; CDR3 DNA: TGCGCCAGCAGCTGGCAGCGGATTACGCTAACTGAGCAGTTCTTC; CDR3 protein: CASSWQRITLTEQFF
J gene: TRBJ1-1; V gene: TRBV21-1; clone size: once; CDR3 length: 14; D gene: NA; CDR3 DNA: TGTGCCAGCAGCAAGGGGACCCCAAGGGCTGAAGCTTTCTTT; CDR3 protein: CASSKGTPRAEAFF
J gene: TRBJ2-5; V gene: TRBV28; clone size: NA; CDR3 length: 14; D gene: NA; CDR3 DNA: TGTGCCAGCAGTGTATGGAGGCGGCAAGAGACCCAGTACTTC; CDR3 protein: CASSVWRRQETQYF
J gene: TRBJ2-5; V gene: TRBV29-1; clone size: NA; CDR3 length: 12; D gene: TRBD1; CDR3 DNA: TGCAGCGCCGGGGGACAGGGGACGACCCAGTACTTC; CDR3 protein: CSAGGQGTTQYF
J gene: TRBJ2-3; V gene: TRBV12-3/TRBV12-4; clone size: few; CDR3 length: 13; D gene: TRBD1; CDR3 DNA: TGTGCCAGCAGGGGGACAGTCACAGATACGCAGTATTTT; CDR3 protein: CASRGTVTDTQYF
J gene: TRBJ2-5; V gene: TRBV12-3/TRBV12-4; clone size: NA; CDR3 length: 13; D gene: NA; CDR3 DNA: TGTGCCAGCAGCCAGGCCACAAACAATGAGCAGTACTTC; CDR3 protein: CASSQATNNEQYF
J gene: TRBJ1-5; V gene: TRBV12-3/TRBV12-4; clone size: NA; CDR3 length: 16; D gene: NA; CDR3 DNA: TGTGCCAGCAGCTCTACCGCCAGGGGAAGGAATCAGCCCCAGCATTTT; CDR3 protein: CASSSTARGRNQPQHF
J gene: TRBJ2-3; V gene: TRBV5-1; clone size: NA; CDR3 length: 16; D gene: NA; CDR3 DNA: TGCGCCAGCAGCAACCCGGGGGTTTCACACACAGATACGCAGTATTTT; CDR3 protein: CASSNPGVSHTDTQYF
J gene: TRBJ2-1; V gene: TRBV27; clone size: NA; CDR3 length: 11; D gene: NA; CDR3 DNA: TGTGCCAGCAGTTTCTTAAATGAGCGGTTCTTC; CDR3 protein: CASSFLNERFF
J gene: TRBJ1-4; V gene: TRBV7-8; clone size: NA; CDR3 length: 13; D gene: NA; CDR3 DNA: TGTGCCAGCAGCTTCAACTTTCAGGAAAAACTGTTTTTT; CDR3 protein: CASSFNFQEKLFF
J gene: TRBJ1-2; V gene: TRBV15; clone size: NA; CDR3 length: 14; D gene: NA; CDR3 DNA: TGTGCCACCAGCAGAGATCGGGGGGACTATGGCTACACCTTC; CDR3 protein: CATSRDRGDYGYTF
J gene: TRBJ2-1; V gene: TRBV4-1; clone size: few; CDR3 length: 17; D gene: NA; CDR3 DNA: TGCGCCAGCAGCCACGTATTAGGACGTACCTCCCACAATGAGCAGTTCTTC; CDR3 protein: CASSHVLGRTSHNEQFF
J gene: TRBJ2-1; V gene: TRBV20-1; clone size: NA; CDR3 length: 17; D gene: NA; CDR3 DNA: TGCAGTGCTAGGGCCCCCCGGACGCGTGGCTCCTACAATGAGCAGTTCTTC; CDR3 protein: CSARAPRTRGSYNEQFF
J gene: TRBJ2-7; V gene: TRBV20-1; clone size: NA; CDR3 length: 14; D gene: TRBD2; CDR3 DNA: TGCAGTGCTCAGGGAGCGGGGGCCCACAATGAGCAGTACTTC; CDR3 protein: CSAQGAGAHNEQYF
J gene: TRBJ2-4; V gene: TRBV6-5; clone size: NA; CDR3 length: 13; D gene: TRBD2; CDR3 DNA: TGTGCCAGCAGAACGGGGGGGGCAAACATTCAGTACTTC; CDR3 protein: CASRTGGANIQYF
J gene: TRBJ2-1; V gene: TRBV27; clone size: NA; CDR3 length: 15; D gene: NA; CDR3 DNA: TGTGCCAGCAGTTTAGCCGGGCCAGACTACAATGAGCAGTTCTTC; CDR3 protein: CASSLAGPDYNEQFF
J gene: TRBJ2-3; V gene: TRBV20-1; clone size: NA; CDR3 length: 14; D gene: TRBD1; CDR3 DNA: TGCAGTGCCGAGGGGGCTGGAGTCACAGATACGCAGTATTTT; CDR3 protein: CSAEGAGVTDTQYF
J gene: TRBJ2-2; V gene: TRBV10-3; clone size: few; CDR3 length: 12; D gene: NA; CDR3 DNA: TGTGCCATCAGTGACGGGGCCGGGGAGCTGTTTTTT; CDR3 protein: CAISDGAGELFF
J gene: TRBJ2-1; V gene: TRBV9; clone size: NA; CDR3 length: 17; D gene: TRBD2; CDR3 DNA: TGTGCCAGCACCCCGGGAGGGGGGGACTGGGGGGTGGATGAGCAGTTCTTC; CDR3 protein: CASTPGGGDWGVDEQFF
J gene: TRBJ2-7; V gene: TRBV29-1; clone size: few; CDR3 length: 12; D gene: NA; CDR3 DNA: TGCAGCTCCGAGGGAGGCCACGGGGAGCAGTACTTC; CDR3 protein: CSSEGGHGEQYF
J gene: TRBJ2-7; V gene: TRBV29-1; clone size: many; CDR3 length: 12; D gene: NA; CDR3 DNA: TGCAGCGTTGAAGTAGACGGAGGCAGGCAGTACTTC; CDR3 protein: CSVEVDGGRQYF
J gene: TRBJ1-6; V gene: TRBV21-1; clone size: many; CDR3 length: 15; D gene: NA; CDR3 DNA: TGTGCCAGCAGCAAAGGTGTGTTCTCGGTGAAGCCCCTCCACTTT; CDR3 protein: CASSKGVFSVKPLHF
J gene: TRBJ2-7; V gene: TRBV9; clone size: once; CDR3 length: 15; D gene: NA; CDR3 DNA: TGTGCCAGCAGCGTAGAAGGGGCCGGCTCCTACGAGCAGTACTTC; CDR3 protein: CASSVEGAGSYEQYF
J gene: TRBJ2-5; V gene: TRBV14; clone size: NA; CDR3 length: 14; D gene: TRBD2; CDR3 DNA: TGTGCCAGCAGCCAGCGAGCGGGACAAGAGACCCAGTACTTC; CDR3 protein: CASSQRAGQETQYF
J gene: TRBJ2-3; V gene: TRBV4-2; clone size: NA; CDR3 length: 13; D gene: NA; CDR3 DNA: TGTGCCAGCAGCCAGGTAGCGGCCCGGCCCCAGTATTTT; CDR3 protein: CASSQVAARPQYF
J gene: TRBJ1-2; V gene: TRBV12-3/TRBV12-4; clone size: few; CDR3 length: 14; D gene: TRBD1; CDR3 DNA: TGTGCCAGCAGTTCCGGGACAGTTGTCTATGGCTACACCTTC; CDR3 protein: CASSSGTVVYGYTF
J gene: TRBJ1-1; V gene: TRBV28; clone size: NA; CDR3 length: 11; D gene: NA; CDR3 DNA: TGTGGTGCAGGGCTCGGCACTGAAGCTTTCTTT; CDR3 protein: CGAGLGTEAFF
J gene: TRBJ2-1; V gene: TRBV7-8; clone size: few; CDR3 length: 15; D gene: TRBD1; CDR3 DNA: TGTGCCAGCAGCCTCCGGGACAGGGACTACAATGAGCAGTTCTTC; CDR3 protein: CASSLRDRDYNEQFF
J gene: TRBJ2-5; V gene: TRBV9; clone size: NA; CDR3 length: 14; D gene: TRBD2; CDR3 DNA: TGTGCCAGCAGCGTTTGGGGGGGGGAAGAGACCCAGTACTTC; CDR3 protein: CASSVWGGEETQYF
J gene: TRBJ1-1; V gene: TRBV10-2; clone size: once; CDR3 length: 12; D gene: TRBD1; CDR3 DNA: TGCGCCAGCACGGGACAGGGGTTTGAAGCTTTCTTT; CDR3 protein: CASTGQGFEAFF
J gene: TRBJ2-5; V gene: TRBV12-3/TRBV12-4; clone size: NA; CDR3 length: 13; D gene: TRBD2; CDR3 DNA: TGTGCCAGCAAGAGACTAGCGGGTAATGAGCAGTACTTC; CDR3 protein: CASKRLAGNEQYF
J gene: TRBJ2-5; V gene: TRBV5-1; clone size: few; CDR3 length: 15; D gene: NA; CDR3 DNA: TGCGCCAGCAGCTTCCGGGTGGAGGGCCAAGAGACCCAGTACTTC; CDR3 protein: CASSFRVEGQETQYF
J gene: TRBJ2-3; V gene: TRBV12-5; clone size: NA; CDR3 length: 19; D gene: NA; CDR3 DNA: TGTGCTAGTGGTTTTTCGGGTGGGGTAAAACCGGGACTACAGGGTACGCAGTATTTT; CDR3 protein: CASGFSGGVKPGLQGTQYF
J gene: TRBJ2-7; V gene: TRBV27; clone size: NA; CDR3 length: 13; D gene: NA; CDR3 DNA: TGTGCCAGCAGTTGGGCCCCCGTCGGCGAGCAGTACTTC; CDR3 protein: CASSWAPVGEQYF
J gene: TRBJ1-1; V gene: TRBV3-1; clone size: few; CDR3 length: 16; D gene: TRBD1; CDR3 DNA: TGTGCCAGCAGCCAAGATCGTCAGACAGGGTGGGATGAAGCTTTCTTT; CDR3 protein: CASSQDRQTGWDEAFF
J gene: TRBJ2-1; V gene: TRBV5-1; clone size: many; CDR3 length: 15; D gene: TRBD2; CDR3 DNA: TGTGCCAGCAGCCTGGCCGGGGGGACCTACAATGAGCAGTTCTTC; CDR3 protein: CASSLAGGTYNEQFF
J gene: TRBJ2-3; V gene: TRBV9; clone size: NA; CDR3 length: 18; D gene: NA; CDR3 DNA: TGTGCCAGCAGCGGACGCGCCCTATCGAGGGCCTCCACAGATACGCAGTATTTT; CDR3 protein: CASSGRALSRASTDTQYF
J gene: TRBJ1-1; V gene: TRBV7-3; clone size: NA; CDR3 length: 14; D gene: TRBD1; CDR3 DNA: TGTGCCAGCAGCTTACGAAGGGGGCAGGGTGAAGCTTTCTTT; CDR3 protein: CASSLRRGQGEAFF
J gene: TRBJ2-1; V gene: TRBV12-3/TRBV12-4; clone size: NA; CDR3 length: 13; D gene: TRBD2; CDR3 DNA: TGTGCCAGCAGCCGGGGGACTAGCAGTGAGCAGTTCTTC; CDR3 protein: CASSRGTSSEQFF
J gene: TRBJ2-7; V gene: TRBV6-1; clone size: NA; CDR3 length: 15; D gene: NA; CDR3 DNA: TGTGCCAGCACCAACGTGGGTGGGTTAACCTACGAGCAGTACTTC; CDR3 protein: CASTNVGGLTYEQYF
J gene: TRBJ2-5; V gene: TRBV18; clone size: NA; CDR3 length: 12; D gene: NA; CDR3 DNA: TGTGCCAGCTCAAAGGTCCCAGAGACCCAGTACTTC; CDR3 protein: CASSKVPETQYF
J gene: TRBJ1-1; V gene: TRBV5-1; clone size: few; CDR3 length: 13; D gene: NA; CDR3 DNA: TGCGCCAGCAGCACCACAGGGTACACTGAAGCTTTCTTT; CDR3 protein: CASSTTGYTEAFF